This is a list of T cell receptor beta chains from one sample in a study of blood T cell repertoires in COVID-19. Generated by immunoSEQ multiplex PCR, the TCRdb table keeps only in-frame clones and is missing some. The sample carries over 90,000 clones, over 70% recorded once. Sequencing used peripheral blood. The receptors here all came from a man older than 75 with active or convalescent COVID-19. The CDR3 runs from the conserved cysteine through the conserved F or W. The D gene is left open where the match is weak. Clone size is shown for a subset of rows, as once, few, many or a class of expanded clone.

v_call: TRBV3-1/TRBV3-2; clone_size: NA; d_call: NA; j_call: TRBJ1-1; cdr3_nt: TGTGCCAGCAGCCAAACTCTAGGCGCCGGGGGCACTGAAGCTTTCTTT; cdr3_aa: CASSQTLGAGGTEAFF
v_call: TRBV6-2/TRBV6-3; clone_size: NA; d_call: NA; j_call: TRBJ1-1; cdr3_nt: TGTGCCAGCAGTATAATGAACACTGAAGCTTTCTTT; cdr3_aa: CASSIMNTEAFF
v_call: TRBV19; clone_size: NA; d_call: TRBD2; j_call: TRBJ2-1; cdr3_nt: TGTGCCAGTACCCAGACTAGCGGGGGGCACTCGAGCTCCTACAATGAGCAGTTCTTC; cdr3_aa: CASTQTSGGHSSSYNEQFF
v_call: TRBV18; clone_size: NA; d_call: NA; j_call: TRBJ2-5; cdr3_nt: TGTGCCAGCTCACCCTACCAGACAGCGCAAGAGACCCAGTACTTC; cdr3_aa: CASSPYQTAQETQYF
v_call: TRBV6-6; clone_size: NA; d_call: TRBD1; j_call: TRBJ1-5; cdr3_nt: TGTGCCAGCAGTCACCCCGGGACAGGGGGCCTCTTAAGCAATCAGCCCCAGCATTTT; cdr3_aa: CASSHPGTGGLLSNQPQHF
v_call: TRBV14; clone_size: NA; d_call: NA; j_call: TRBJ1-1; cdr3_nt: TGTGCCAGCAGCCAATACTTAGGGACTACAAACACTGAAGCTTTCTTT; cdr3_aa: CASSQYLGTTNTEAFF
v_call: TRBV28; clone_size: NA; d_call: TRBD2; j_call: TRBJ2-5; cdr3_nt: TGTGCCAGCAGTGCCGGCGGGAGCGGGGGTTGGAAGACCCAGTACTTC; cdr3_aa: CASSAGGSGGWKTQYF
v_call: TRBV7-2; clone_size: NA; d_call: TRBD2; j_call: TRBJ2-3; cdr3_nt: TGTGCCAGCAGCTCAGGGACTACCACAGATACGCAGTATTTT; cdr3_aa: CASSSGTTTDTQYF
v_call: TRBV18; clone_size: NA; d_call: TRBD1; j_call: TRBJ1-2; cdr3_nt: TGTGCCAGCTCACCTCCGGGACAGGGGCGGTATGGCTACACCTTC; cdr3_aa: CASSPPGQGRYGYTF
v_call: TRBV4-1; clone_size: NA; d_call: TRBD1; j_call: TRBJ1-1; cdr3_nt: TGCGCCGCCGGCCCTACAGGGGTAGGTACTGAAGCTTTCTTT; cdr3_aa: CAAGPTGVGTEAFF
v_call: TRBV5-5; clone_size: NA; d_call: TRBD1; j_call: TRBJ2-3; cdr3_nt: TGTGCCAGCAGCTTGGGACAGGGGGCAAACACAGATACGCAGTATTTT; cdr3_aa: CASSLGQGANTDTQYF
v_call: TRBV7-2; clone_size: NA; d_call: TRBD1; j_call: TRBJ2-2; cdr3_nt: TGTGCCAGCATAACAGGGGGCGCGGACACCGGGGAGCTGTTTTTT; cdr3_aa: CASITGGADTGELFF
v_call: TRBV29-1; clone_size: NA; d_call: TRBD1; j_call: TRBJ2-1; cdr3_nt: TGCAGCGTCGTCAGGGGACAGGGAAGGGATGAGCAGTTCTTC; cdr3_aa: CSVVRGQGRDEQFF
v_call: TRBV5-5; clone_size: NA; d_call: NA; j_call: TRBJ1-5; cdr3_nt: TGTGCCAGCAGCCCCCGCGGGGCAGGCAATCAGCCCCAGCATTTT; cdr3_aa: CASSPRGAGNQPQHF
v_call: TRBV19; clone_size: NA; d_call: TRBD1; j_call: TRBJ1-1; cdr3_nt: TGTGCCAGTAGTATAGGGGGACAGGGGGGAGCTGAAGCTTTCTTT; cdr3_aa: CASSIGGQGGAEAFF
v_call: TRBV10-3; clone_size: NA; d_call: NA; j_call: TRBJ2-7; cdr3_nt: TGTGCCATCAGGGACACGAGTTACGAGCAGTACTTC; cdr3_aa: CAIRDTSYEQYF
v_call: TRBV7-3; clone_size: NA; d_call: TRBD1; j_call: TRBJ1-3; cdr3_nt: TGTGCCAGCAGCCTCAGGGATGGGACAGGATTTTTCTCTGGAAACACCATATATTTT; cdr3_aa: CASSLRDGTGFFSGNTIYF
v_call: TRBV7-3; clone_size: NA; d_call: NA; j_call: TRBJ1-1; cdr3_nt: TGTGCCAGCAGCTTAAGCCGTGGCCCGATCACTGAAGCTTTCTTT; cdr3_aa: CASSLSRGPITEAFF
v_call: TRBV6-6; clone_size: NA; d_call: TRBD1; j_call: TRBJ1-1; cdr3_nt: TGTGCCAGCAGAGACAGGGAAACCCCCCCGGAAGCTTTCTTT; cdr3_aa: CASRDRETPPEAFF
v_call: TRBV19; clone_size: NA; d_call: TRBD1; j_call: TRBJ1-1; cdr3_nt: TGTGCCAGCAAGACATCACCGGGACAGACTACTGAAGCTTTCTTT; cdr3_aa: CASKTSPGQTTEAFF
v_call: TRBV30; clone_size: few; d_call: NA; j_call: TRBJ1-1; cdr3_nt: TGTGCCTGGAGGCTCCCGGGTCTCGGGATGACTGAAGCTTTCTTT; cdr3_aa: CAWRLPGLGMTEAFF
v_call: TRBV15; clone_size: NA; d_call: NA; j_call: TRBJ1-2; cdr3_nt: TGTGCCACCAGCAGAGATCGAGCGGCTAACTATGGCTACACCTTC; cdr3_aa: CATSRDRAANYGYTF
v_call: TRBV4-1; clone_size: NA; d_call: NA; j_call: TRBJ2-3; cdr3_nt: TGCGCCAGCAGCCAAGATCGCCTGGGAGCGACTAGCACAGATACGCAGTATTTT; cdr3_aa: CASSQDRLGATSTDTQYF
v_call: TRBV12-3/TRBV12-4; clone_size: NA; d_call: TRBD1; j_call: TRBJ2-5; cdr3_nt: TGTGCCAGCAGCCGGACAGGGGAAGAGACCCAGTACTTC; cdr3_aa: CASSRTGEETQYF
v_call: TRBV19; clone_size: NA; d_call: TRBD1; j_call: TRBJ1-2; cdr3_nt: TGTGCCAGTAGTATTGGGACAGGGATATATGGCTACACCTTC; cdr3_aa: CASSIGTGIYGYTF
v_call: TRBV5-6; clone_size: NA; d_call: TRBD1; j_call: TRBJ1-1; cdr3_nt: TGTGCCAGCAGCTTGGACAGGGGGAATGGTGCTACTGAAGCTTTCTTT; cdr3_aa: CASSLDRGNGATEAFF
v_call: TRBV7-9; clone_size: few; d_call: NA; j_call: TRBJ1-5; cdr3_nt: TGTGCCAGCAGTACGGGGAGAGGGGGAAGCAATCAGCCCCAGCATTTT; cdr3_aa: CASSTGRGGSNQPQHF
v_call: TRBV5-1; clone_size: once; d_call: NA; j_call: TRBJ1-5; cdr3_nt: TGCGCCAGCAGCTTGGGGATAGCAGGGAGCAATCAGCCCCAGCATTTT; cdr3_aa: CASSLGIAGSNQPQHF
v_call: TRBV12-3/TRBV12-4; clone_size: NA; d_call: NA; j_call: TRBJ2-5; cdr3_nt: TGTGCCAGCAGATCGGGGGGCCAGGAGACCCAGTACTTC; cdr3_aa: CASRSGGQETQYF
v_call: TRBV9; clone_size: NA; d_call: NA; j_call: TRBJ2-1; cdr3_nt: TGTGCCAGCAGCGTAATGGCGGGGATCACCTACAATGAGCAGTTCTTC; cdr3_aa: CASSVMAGITYNEQFF
v_call: TRBV9; clone_size: NA; d_call: TRBD2; j_call: TRBJ2-3; cdr3_nt: TGTGCCAGCAGCGTAACCCCTTCTAGCGGGGTAACAGATACGCAGTATTTT; cdr3_aa: CASSVTPSSGVTDTQYF
v_call: TRBV6-5; clone_size: NA; d_call: TRBD1; j_call: TRBJ2-7; cdr3_nt: TGTGCCAGCAGTCGGGAGACAGGGGTAGGTGGGCAGTACTTC; cdr3_aa: CASSRETGVGGQYF
v_call: TRBV6-5; clone_size: NA; d_call: TRBD2; j_call: TRBJ2-7; cdr3_nt: TGTGCCAGCAGCACTAGACTAGCGGGGGACCACGAGCAGTACTTC; cdr3_aa: CASSTRLAGDHEQYF
v_call: TRBV19; clone_size: NA; d_call: NA; j_call: TRBJ1-5; cdr3_nt: TGTGCCAGTAGTATCTCACAGACTAGCAATCAGCCCCAGCATTTT; cdr3_aa: CASSISQTSNQPQHF
v_call: TRBV6-2/TRBV6-3; clone_size: few; d_call: NA; j_call: TRBJ2-2; cdr3_nt: TGTGCCAGCAGCCAGCCTAAAGGACAGACGGCCGGGGAGCTGTTTTTT; cdr3_aa: CASSQPKGQTAGELFF
v_call: TRBV3-1/TRBV3-2; clone_size: NA; d_call: NA; j_call: TRBJ1-2; cdr3_nt: TGTGCCAGCAGTTCCTCAGGGGATGGCTACACCTTC; cdr3_aa: CASSSSGDGYTF
v_call: TRBV12-3/TRBV12-4; clone_size: NA; d_call: TRBD1; j_call: TRBJ1-1; cdr3_nt: TGTGCCACCCCGCGAGGAGGGGGCCTTGAAGCTTTCTTT; cdr3_aa: CATPRGGGLEAFF
v_call: TRBV7-2; clone_size: NA; d_call: NA; j_call: TRBJ2-3; cdr3_nt: TGTGCCAGCAGCTTATCCGGGAACACAGATACGCAGTATTTT; cdr3_aa: CASSLSGNTDTQYF
v_call: TRBV9; clone_size: NA; d_call: TRBD1; j_call: TRBJ2-7; cdr3_nt: TGTGCCAGCAGCGTAGGGGGGACAGGTCTCTACGAGCAGTACTTC; cdr3_aa: CASSVGGTGLYEQYF
v_call: TRBV5-4; clone_size: NA; d_call: TRBD1; j_call: TRBJ2-5; cdr3_nt: TGTGCCAGCAGCACTCACAGGGGGCTACTACAAAACGAGAAAGAGACCCAGTACTTC; cdr3_aa: CASSTHRGLLQNEKETQYF
v_call: TRBV5-4; clone_size: NA; d_call: TRBD1; j_call: TRBJ1-1; cdr3_nt: TGTGCCAGCAGCGGCGCAGGGGGTACTGAAGCTTTCTTT; cdr3_aa: CASSGAGGTEAFF
v_call: TRBV25-1; clone_size: NA; d_call: NA; j_call: TRBJ2-2; cdr3_nt: TGTGCCAGCAGTGAATCCAGGGACACCGGGGAGCTGTTTTTT; cdr3_aa: CASSESRDTGELFF
v_call: TRBV5-4; clone_size: few; d_call: NA; j_call: TRBJ2-5; cdr3_nt: TGTGCCAGCAGCCCGGCGACTAGACAGCCCGGAGAGACCCAGTACTTC; cdr3_aa: CASSPATRQPGETQYF
v_call: TRBV11-2; clone_size: NA; d_call: NA; j_call: TRBJ2-2; cdr3_nt: TGTGCCAGCAGCTTAGATCTGGGGTATCGTACTAGAGGGACCGGGGAGCTGTTTTTT; cdr3_aa: CASSLDLGYRTRGTGELFF
v_call: TRBV6-4; clone_size: NA; d_call: TRBD1; j_call: TRBJ2-2; cdr3_nt: TGTGCCAGCAGTGACGGACAGGGGGAGACCGGGGAGCTGTTTTTT; cdr3_aa: CASSDGQGETGELFF
v_call: TRBV29-1; clone_size: once; d_call: TRBD1; j_call: TRBJ2-5; cdr3_nt: TGCAGCGGAAGACAGGGGGGGACCCAGTACTTC; cdr3_aa: CSGRQGGTQYF
v_call: TRBV10-3; clone_size: NA; d_call: NA; j_call: TRBJ2-1; cdr3_nt: TGTGCCATCAGTGCGAGCAGGGGCCCCTACAATGAGCAGTTCTTC; cdr3_aa: CAISASRGPYNEQFF
v_call: TRBV28; clone_size: NA; d_call: TRBD2; j_call: TRBJ2-3; cdr3_nt: TGTGCCAGCATCCCCCCTAGCGGGGTGCATACGCAGTATTTT; cdr3_aa: CASIPPSGVHTQYF
v_call: TRBV24-1; clone_size: NA; d_call: TRBD1; j_call: TRBJ1-1; cdr3_nt: TGTGCCACCAGTGAGGGACAGTGGGCTGAAGCTTTCTTT; cdr3_aa: CATSEGQWAEAFF
v_call: TRBV5-1; clone_size: few; d_call: TRBD1; j_call: TRBJ2-2; cdr3_nt: TGCGCCAGCAGGAAGGACAGGGGAGGCACCGGGGAGCTGTTTTTT; cdr3_aa: CASRKDRGGTGELFF
v_call: TRBV3-1/TRBV3-2; clone_size: NA; d_call: TRBD1; j_call: TRBJ1-2; cdr3_nt: TGTGCCAGCAGCCAAGGAACAGGGGGCCATGGCTACACCTTC; cdr3_aa: CASSQGTGGHGYTF
v_call: TRBV7-2; clone_size: NA; d_call: NA; j_call: TRBJ2-1; cdr3_nt: TGTGCCAGCAGCCCGCTCGTGGGCATTACCTACAATGAGCAGTTCTTC; cdr3_aa: CASSPLVGITYNEQFF
v_call: TRBV27; clone_size: NA; d_call: NA; j_call: TRBJ2-1; cdr3_nt: TGTGCCAGCAGTGCGGGGAATGAGCAGTTCTTC; cdr3_aa: CASSAGNEQFF
v_call: TRBV5-1; clone_size: NA; d_call: TRBD2; j_call: TRBJ2-5; cdr3_nt: TGCGCCAGCAGCTTGGCCCCGGTTCGCGGGGGGGCCGGAGAGACCCAGTACTTC; cdr3_aa: CASSLAPVRGGAGETQYF
v_call: TRBV14; clone_size: NA; d_call: NA; j_call: TRBJ1-6; cdr3_nt: TGTGCCAGCAGGGGGGCCGGGATAGATTCACCCCTCCACTTT; cdr3_aa: CASRGAGIDSPLHF
v_call: TRBV6-5; clone_size: NA; d_call: NA; j_call: TRBJ1-2; cdr3_nt: TGTGCCAGCACCGACTGGCCCGCGGTCACCTTC; cdr3_aa: CASTDWPAVTF
v_call: TRBV19; clone_size: NA; d_call: TRBD1; j_call: TRBJ1-4; cdr3_nt: TGTGCCAGCAAATACAGGGGCACCAATAATGAAAAACTGTTTTTT; cdr3_aa: CASKYRGTNNEKLFF
v_call: TRBV6-1; clone_size: few; d_call: NA; j_call: TRBJ2-3; cdr3_nt: TGTGCCAGCAGTGAACCCAGGGGGGCCACTAGCACAGATACGCAGTATTTT; cdr3_aa: CASSEPRGATSTDTQYF